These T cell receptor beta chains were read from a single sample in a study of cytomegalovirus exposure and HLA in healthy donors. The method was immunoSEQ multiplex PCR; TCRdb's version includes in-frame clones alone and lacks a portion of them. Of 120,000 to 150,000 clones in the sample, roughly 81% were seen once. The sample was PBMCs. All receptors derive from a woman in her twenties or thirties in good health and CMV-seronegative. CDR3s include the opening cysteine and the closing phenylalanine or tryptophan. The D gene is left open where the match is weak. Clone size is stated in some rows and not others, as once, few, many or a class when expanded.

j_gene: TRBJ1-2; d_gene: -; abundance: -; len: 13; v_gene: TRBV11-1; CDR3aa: CASSGAANYGYTF; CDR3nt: TGTGCCAGCAGCGGGGCCGCTAACTATGGCTACACCTTC
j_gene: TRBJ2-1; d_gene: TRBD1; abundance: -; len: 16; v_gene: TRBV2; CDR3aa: CASSDFRDSRHNEQFF; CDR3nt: TGTGCCAGCAGTGATTTCCGGGACAGCAGGCACAATGAGCAGTTCTTC
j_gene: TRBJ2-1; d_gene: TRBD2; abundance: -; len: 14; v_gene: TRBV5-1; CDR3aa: CASSLTSGGLEQFF; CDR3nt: TGCGCCAGCAGCTTGACTAGCGGGGGGCTCGAGCAGTTCTTC
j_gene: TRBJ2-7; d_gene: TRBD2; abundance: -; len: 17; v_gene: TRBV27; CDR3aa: CASSMQFVPSGTYEQYF; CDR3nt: TGTGCCAGCAGTATGCAATTTGTGCCTAGCGGGACCTACGAGCAGTACTTC
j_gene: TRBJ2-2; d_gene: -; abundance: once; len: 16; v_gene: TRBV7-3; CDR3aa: CASSPQAGLNTGELFF; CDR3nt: TGTGCCAGCAGCCCCCAGGCCGGACTGAACACCGGGGAGCTGTTTTTT
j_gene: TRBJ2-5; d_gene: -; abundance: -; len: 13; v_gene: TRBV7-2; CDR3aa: CASSLEALGTQYF; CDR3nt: TGTGCCAGCAGCTTAGAGGCACTAGGGACCCAGTACTTC
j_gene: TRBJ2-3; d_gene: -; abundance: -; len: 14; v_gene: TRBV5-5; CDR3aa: CASSLFLSGSTQYF; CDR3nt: TGTGCCAGCAGCTTGTTTCTTAGCGGTAGTACGCAGTATTTT
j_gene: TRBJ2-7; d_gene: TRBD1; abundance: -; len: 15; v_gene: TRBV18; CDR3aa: CASSQTQGTSYEQYF; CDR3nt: TGTGCCAGCTCACAAACACAGGGGACCTCCTACGAGCAGTACTTC
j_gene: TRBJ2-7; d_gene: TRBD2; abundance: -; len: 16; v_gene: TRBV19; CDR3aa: CASSITGTRAIYEQYF; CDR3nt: TGTGCCAGTAGTATAACCGGGACTAGAGCCATCTACGAGCAGTACTTC
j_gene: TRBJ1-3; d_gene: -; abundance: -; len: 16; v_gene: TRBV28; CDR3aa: CASSLSAWASGNTIYF; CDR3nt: TGTGCCAGCAGTTTATCTGCCTGGGCCTCTGGAAACACCATATATTTT
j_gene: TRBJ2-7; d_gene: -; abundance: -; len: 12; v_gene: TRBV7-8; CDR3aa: CASSYSIYEQYF; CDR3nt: TGTGCCAGCAGCTACAGCATTTACGAGCAGTACTTC
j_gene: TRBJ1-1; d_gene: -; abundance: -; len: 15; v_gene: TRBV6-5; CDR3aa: CASSYLRREGAEAFF; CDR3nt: TGTGCCAGCAGTTACCTGCGGAGAGAGGGTGCTGAAGCTTTCTTT
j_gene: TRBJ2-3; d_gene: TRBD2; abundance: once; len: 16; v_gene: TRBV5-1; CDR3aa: CASSLWGGGTTDTQYF; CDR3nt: TGCGCCAGCAGCTTGTGGGGCGGGGGGACCACAGATACGCAGTATTTT
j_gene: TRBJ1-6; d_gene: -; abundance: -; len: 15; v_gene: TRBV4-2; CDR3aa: CASSQDFRVDSPLHF; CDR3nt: TGTGCCAGCAGCCAAGATTTCAGGGTGGATTCACCCCTCCACTTT
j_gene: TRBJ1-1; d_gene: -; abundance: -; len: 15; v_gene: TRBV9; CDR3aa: CASSKDGIGVRKAFF; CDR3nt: TGTGCCAGCAGCAAAGATGGTATTGGTGTCAGGAAGGCTTTCTTT
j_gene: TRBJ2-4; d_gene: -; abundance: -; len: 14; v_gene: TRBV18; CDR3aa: CASSTGTLKNIQYF; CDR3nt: TGTGCCAGCTCAACCGGGACATTAAAAAACATTCAGTACTTC
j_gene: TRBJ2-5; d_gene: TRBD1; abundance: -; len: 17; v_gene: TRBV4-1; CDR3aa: CASSLRPGQGNQETQYF; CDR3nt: TGCGCCAGCAGCCTGCGACCGGGACAGGGAAACCAAGAGACCCAGTACTTC
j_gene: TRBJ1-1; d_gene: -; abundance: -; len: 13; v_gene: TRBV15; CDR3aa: CATSRGANTEAFF; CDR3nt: TGTGCCACCAGCAGGGGGGCGAACACTGAAGCTTTCTTT
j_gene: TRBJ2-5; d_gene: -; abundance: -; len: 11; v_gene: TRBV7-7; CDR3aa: CASSPQETQYF; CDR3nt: TGTGCTAGCAGCCCTCAGGAGACCCAGTACTTC
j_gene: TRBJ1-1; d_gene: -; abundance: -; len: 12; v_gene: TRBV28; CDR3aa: CVSRSRNTEAFF; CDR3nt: TGTGTCTCCCGAAGTAGAAACACTGAAGCTTTCTTT
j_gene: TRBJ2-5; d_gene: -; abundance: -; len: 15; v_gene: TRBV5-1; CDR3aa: CASSLELGAEETQYF; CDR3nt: TGCGCCAGCAGCTTGGAACTCGGAGCGGAAGAGACCCAGTACTTC
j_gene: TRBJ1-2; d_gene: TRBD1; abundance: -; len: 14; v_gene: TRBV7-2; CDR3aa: CASSSTGGRGGYTF; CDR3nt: TGTGCCAGCAGCTCTACAGGGGGCAGGGGTGGCTACACCTTC